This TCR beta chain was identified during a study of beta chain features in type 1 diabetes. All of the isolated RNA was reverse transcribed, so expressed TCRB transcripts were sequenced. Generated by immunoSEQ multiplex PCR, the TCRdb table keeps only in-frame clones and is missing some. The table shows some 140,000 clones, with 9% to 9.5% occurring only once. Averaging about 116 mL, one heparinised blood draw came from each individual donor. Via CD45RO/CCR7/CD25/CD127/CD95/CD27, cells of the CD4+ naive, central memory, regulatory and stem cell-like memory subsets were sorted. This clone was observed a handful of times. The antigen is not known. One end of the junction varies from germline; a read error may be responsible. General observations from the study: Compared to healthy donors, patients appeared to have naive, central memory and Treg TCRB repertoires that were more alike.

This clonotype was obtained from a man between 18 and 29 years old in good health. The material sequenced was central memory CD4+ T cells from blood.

Here the CDR3 DNA reads TGCGCTGTAGGCCGACAGGGCCTAAACACCGGGGAGCTGTTTTTT. Translated: CAVGRQGLNTGELFF. The chain links TRBV6-1 to TRBJ2-2, with 7 bases aligning to TRBD1. The germline CDR1 and CDR2 sequences are MNHNS and SASEGT. There are 15 residues in the CDR3.